These 27 T cell receptor beta chains originate from one sample sequenced in a study of cytomegalovirus exposure and HLA in healthy donors. With 60 Vbeta and 13 Jbeta primers, the PCR was carried out. TCRdb keeps only in-frame clones here, not all; method: immunoSEQ multiplex PCR. This table lists roughly 120,000 clones. The specimen was PBMCs. The receptors stem from a man aged 35 to 55 in good health and CMV-seronegative.

The V gene is TRBV5-1, the J gene TRBJ2-2; 7 nucleotides line up with TRBD1. Per the germline V gene, CDR1 is SGHRS and CDR2 is YFSETQ. This CDR3 spans 15 amino acids. After removal of 0 bases from V and 6 bases from J, the junction contained 5 bases not matched to a gene. The CDR3 bases are TGCGCCAGCAGCTTGGCCCTAACAGGGGCCGGGGAGCTGTTTTTT. This codes for CASSLALTGAGELFF.

The chain combines TRBV11-2 with TRBJ1-1; the D gene is possibly TRBD1 (6 bases). Germline values: CDR1 SGHAT, CDR2 FQNNGV. There are 15 residues in the CDR3. Trimming took 0 bases from V and 1 from J, leaving 9 bases between them. CDR3 DNA: TGTGCCAGCAGCTTAGAAGGGGGGGGGAACACTGAAGCTTTCTTT. It yields the protein CASSLEGGGNTEAFF. The full variable domain, rest sourced from reference TRBV11-2 and TRBJ1-1, is EAGVAQSPRYKIIEKRQSVAFWCNPISGHATLYWYQQILGQGPKLLIQFQNNGVVDDSQLPKDRFSAERLKGVDSTLKIQPAKLEDSAVYLCASSLEGGGNTEAFFGQGTRLTVV.

The CDR3 is CASSNWEGGRETQYF. The CDR3 DNA sequence: TGTGCCAGCAGCAACTGGGAAGGAGGTAGAGAGACCCAGTACTTC. V and J are TRBV28 and TRBJ2-5; D is perhaps TRBD2 (5 bases). From germline, CDR1 is MDHEN and CDR2 SYDVKM. Trimming cost V 6 bases and J 4 bases, with 18 bases left between them. This CDR3 spans 15 amino acids. The complete variable domain, with remaining parts taken from reference TRBV28 and TRBJ2-5, reads DVKVTQSSRYLVKRTGEKVFLECVQDMDHENMFWYRQDPGLGLRLIYFSYDVKMKEKGDIPEGYSVSREKKERFSLILESASTNQTSMYLCASSNWEGGRETQYFGPGTRLLVL.

The V gene is TRBV7-9, the J gene TRBJ2-3; 7 bases are shared with TRBD2. The J segment lost 3 bases and the V segment lost 5 bases, leaving 8 bases of the junction unmatched. Germline loops: CDR1 SEHNR, CDR2 FQNEAQ (reference sequence). The CDR3 contains 15 residues. CDR3 DNA sequence: TGTGCCAGCAGCCCTAGCGGACCTCGAACAGATACGCAGTATTTT. It encodes CASSPSGPRTDTQYF. The full variable domain, its missing parts supplied by reference TRBV7-9 and TRBJ2-3, is DTGVSQNPRHKITKRGQNVTFRCDPISEHNRLYWYRQTLGQGPEFLTYFQNEAQLEKSRLLSDRFSAERPKGSFSTLEIQRTEQGDSAMYLCASSPSGPRTDTQYFGPGTRLTVL.

The rearrangement links TRBV9 to TRBJ2-1, with 15 bases lining up with TRBD2. Germline CDR1 is SGDLS and CDR2 is YYNGEE. The trim removed 3 bases at V and 6 bases at J, leaving 7 bases unmatched. CDR3 length: 17 amino acids. In nucleotides, the CDR3 is TGTGCCAGCAGCGCTTCCGCGGGACTAGCGGGAGGCAATGAGCAGTTCTTC. This gives the protein CASSASAGLAGGNEQFF.

The chain combines TRBV12-5 with TRBJ2-2, with 8 positions matching TRBD2. This CDR3 spans 15 amino acids. Germline CDR1 LGHNT, CDR2 FRNRAP. Trimming at V came to 2 bases and at J to 5 bases, leaving 4 bases not matched to a gene. The CDR3 protein is CASGLSGGGTGELFF. As DNA, the CDR3 is TGTGCTAGTGGTTTGTCCGGGGGGGGGACCGGGGAGCTGTTTTTT.

V usage is TRBV10-3 and J usage is TRBJ2-1; 9 bases line up with TRBD2. V trimming: 5 bases; J trimming: 0 bases; junction bases outside the gene matches: 2. The CDR3 totals 15 residues. Germline lookup yields CDR1 ENHRY and CDR2 SYGVKD. CDR3 amino acids: CAISRSGSSYNEQFF. CDR3 nucleotides: TGTGCCATCAGTCGTAGCGGGAGCTCCTACAATGAGCAGTTCTTC.

CDR3 protein: CASSWGPASEFYEQYF. The DNA of the CDR3 is TGTGCCAGCAGCTGGGGACCAGCTAGCGAGTTCTACGAGCAGTACTTC. The chain carries TRBV7-2 and TRBJ2-7; a weak D match, TRBD2 (6 bases). Germline values: CDR1 SGHTA, CDR2 FQGNSA. The CDR3 spans 16 residues. Trimming took 4 bases from V and 3 from J, leaving 19 bases between them.

The chain joins TRBV6-5 to TRBJ2-1; 8 bases agree with TRBD2. This CDR3 contains 15 residues. Germline V gene sequence: CDR1 MNHEY, CDR2 SVGAGI. The junction had 4 bases not matched to a gene; V was cut back by 6 bases and J by 0 bases. CDR3 DNA sequence: TGTGCCAGCAGACAAAGCGGGAGCTCCTACAATGAGCAGTTCTTC. It codes for CASRQSGSSYNEQFF.

V is TRBV9 and J is TRBJ1-1; 7 bases map to TRBD1. Trimming at V came to 2 bases and at J to 1 base, leaving 11 bases not matched to a gene. The CDR3 covers 17 residues. CDR1 SGDLS and CDR2 YYNGEE come from the germline V gene. The CDR3 DNA reads as TGTGCCAGCAGCGTGGGGGACAGACTACTAGGGAACACTGAAGCTTTCTTT. Protein sequence: CASSVGDRLLGNTEAFF. Drawing the rest from reference TRBV9 and TRBJ1-1, the complete variable domain is DSGVTQTPKHLITATGQRVTLRCSPRSGDLSVYWYQQSLDQGLQFLIQYYNGEERAKGNILERFSAQQFPDLHSELNLSSLELGDSALYFCASSVGDRLLGNTEAFFGQGTRLTVV.

The genes are TRBV30 and TRBJ2-7; 11 positions match TRBD1. CDR1 and CDR2 (germline): GTSNPN, SVGIG (reference sequence). The CDR3 length is 17 residues. The J segment lost 2 bases and the V segment lost 4 bases, leaving 13 bases of the junction unmatched. DNA of the CDR3: TGTGCCTGGACCAGCAGGGGACAGGGGGTACCTACCTACGAGCAGTACTTC. This codes for CAWTSRGQGVPTYEQYF.

The chain is built from TRBV5-1 and TRBJ2-7; TRBD1 matches 9 bases. Germline V gene lookup returns CDR1 SGHRS and CDR2 YFSETQ. The CDR3 loop spans 16 amino acids. With 4 bases clipped from V and 9 bases from J, the junction kept 17 bases outside the gene matches. In DNA, the CDR3 is TGCGCCAGCAGCATGTTGCCGGGACAGGGTTCTTTCGGGCAGTACTTC. It specifies CASSMLPGQGSFGQYF.

The genes are TRBV7-9 and TRBJ2-6; D is perhaps TRBD1 (5 bases). Germline CDR1 is SEHNR and CDR2 is FQNEAQ (reference sequence). The CDR3 loop spans 17 amino acids. Between the trimmed V and J ends, which lost 6 bases and 2 bases, there was a span of 17 bases. DNA for the CDR3: TGTGCCAGCAGTGGGGCGTCAGGGTCGGCTGGGGCCAACGTCCTGACTTTC. Amino acid sequence: CASSGASGSAGANVLTF.

The genes are TRBV11-3 and TRBJ2-4; 7 bases align to TRBD1. CDR3 length: 13 residues. Trimming took 2 bases from V and 9 from J; bases not matched to a gene: 4. Germline V gene sequence: CDR1 SGHNT, CDR2 YENEEA. CDR3 in DNA: TGTGCCAGCAGCTTAACCAGGGGGTCCATTCAGTACTTC. Its translation: CASSLTRGSIQYF.

This chain links TRBV2 with TRBJ1-1; 8 positions match TRBD1. CDR3 length equals 14 residues. The V gene end was trimmed by 7 bases and the J gene end by 8 bases; junction bases not matched to a gene: 12. Looked up from germline, CDR1 is SNHLY and CDR2 is FYNNEI. The CDR3 region is CASMGDRRRSEAFF. DNA of the CDR3: TGTGCCAGCATGGGGGACAGGCGTCGTTCGGAAGCTTTCTTT.

V usage is TRBV13 and J usage is TRBJ1-1; D is undetermined. Germline V gene lookup returns CDR1 PRHDT and CDR2 FYEKMQ (reference sequence). V lost 2 bases to trimming and J lost 6 bases, with 25 bases between them. The CDR3 contains 18 residues. The CDR3 coding sequence is TGTGCCAGCAGCTTAAACGGACCCCCCCAAGTCAGGAGGGCTGAAGCTTTCTTT. This gives the protein CASSLNGPPQVRRAEAFF.

This rearrangement joins TRBV5-6 to TRBJ2-7; TRBD1 aligns across 10 bases. V lost 0 bases and J lost 3; bases outside the gene matches: 12. This CDR3 spans 18 amino acids. Germline-derived CDR1 and CDR2 are SGHDT and YYEEEE. CDR3 DNA: TGTGCCAGCAGCTTGGGACAGGGACAGGGGACCCCTGACTACGAGCAGTACTTC. Protein: CASSLGQGQGTPDYEQYF.

The rearrangement links TRBV11-3 to TRBJ1-1; possibly TRBD1 for D (5 bases). Germline loops: CDR1 SGHNT, CDR2 YENEEA. The CDR3 sequence is 14 residues long. The V gene lost 0 bases and the J gene lost 6 bases, with 11 bases spanning the gap. The DNA for the CDR3 is TGTGCCAGCAGCTTAGAACTCCAGGGTTCTGAAGCTTTCTTT. Translating it yields CASSLELQGSEAFF.

The chain joins TRBV27 to TRBJ1-5; 10 nucleotides line up with TRBD1. This CDR3 contains 15 residues. The germline V gene has CDR1 MNHEY and CDR2 SMNVEV (reference sequence). Losses at the gene ends were 9 bases for V and 1 base for J; bases not matched to a gene: 6. For the CDR3, the DNA is TGTGCCAGTAGACAGGGGGCTGCGAGCAATCAGCCCCAGCATTTT. Residues: CASRQGAASNQPQHF.

J is TRBJ1-4 and V is TRBV6-5; 10 bases align to TRBD1. CDR3 size: 14 residues. V shed 2 bases and J 6 bases; nucleotides not matched to a gene: 0. CDR1 and CDR2 from the germline V gene are MNHEY and SVGAGI. CDR3 sequence reads: CASSYGTGDEKLFF. The CDR3 DNA sequence: TGTGCCAGCAGTTACGGGACAGGGGATGAAAAACTGTTTTTT.

The genes are TRBV30 and TRBJ1-6; D is unresolved. V lost 3 bases and J 7 bases, leaving 10 bases between the germline ends. This CDR3 has 13 residues. CDR1 is GTSNPN and CDR2 is SVGIG in the germline V gene (reference sequence). DNA for the CDR3: TGTGCCTGGAGATCAGTTTTCAATTCACCCCTCCACTTT. Encoded protein: CAWRSVFNSPLHF.

The chain employs TRBV19 and TRBJ1-4; TRBD1 agrees at 7 bases. The V gene's germline CDR1 is LNHDA and CDR2 SQIVND (reference sequence). J was trimmed by 8 bases and V by 1 base; bases with no gene match: 10. The CDR3 loop spans 16 amino acids. The CDR3 sequence: CASSIAWTGETEKLFF. CDR3 nucleotides: TGTGCCAGTAGTATAGCCTGGACAGGAGAAACGGAAAAACTGTTTTTT.

The chain has TRBV4-3 and TRBJ2-5; 13 bases align to TRBD2. The CDR3 length is 15 residues. CDR1 LGHNA and CDR2 YSLEER come from the germline V gene. V was pared by 4 bases and J by 5 bases, with 4 bases of the junction left unmatched. The CDR3 nucleotides read TGCGCCAGCAGCCGAACTAGCGGGAGGGCCGAGACCCAGTACTTC. It encodes CASSRTSGRAETQYF.

The CDR3 DNA reads TGTGCCAGCAGCACGGACAGGGTTTTAGGAACCGGGGAGCTGTTTTTT. Encoded protein: CASSTDRVLGTGELFF. The chain couples TRBV5-6 to TRBJ2-2; 8 bases are a match to TRBD1. From germline, CDR1 is SGHDT and CDR2 YYEEEE. V was clipped by 4 bases and J by 5 bases; unmatched bases: 10. The CDR3 runs 16 residues.

The chain employs TRBV7-3 and TRBJ2-3, with 10 positions matching TRBD2. Germline V lookup: CDR1 SGHTA, CDR2 FQGTGA. The CDR3 runs 16 residues. V was clipped by 2 bases and J by 3 bases; unmatched bases: 5. Here the CDR3 DNA reads TGTGCCAGCAGCTTAGGAGCTAGCGGGAGTACAGATACGCAGTATTTT. This codes for CASSLGASGSTDTQYF.

J is TRBJ1-5 and V is TRBV4-1; 9 bases agree with TRBD1. V lost 1 base to trimming and J lost 0 bases; unmatched junction nucleotides: 7. CDR3 length equals 18 residues. Germline CDR1 reads MGHRA; CDR2 reads YSYEKL. The CDR3 DNA reads TGCGCCAGCAGCCAAGGGGCACAGGGGGCGGATAGCAATCAGCCCCAGCATTTT. Protein product: CASSQGAQGADSNQPQHF.

The rearrangement joins TRBV12-5 to TRBJ2-5, with 9 bases identical to TRBD1. In germline, CDR1 is LGHNT, CDR2 FRNRAP. J gave up 5 bases and V 3 bases, and 7 bases lay outside the gene matches. This CDR3 is 15 amino acids long. The CDR3 is CASGFGTGPWETQYF. For the CDR3, the DNA is TGTGCTAGTGGTTTCGGGACAGGGCCTTGGGAGACCCAGTACTTC. Full variable domain (outside the CDR3, taken from reference TRBV12-5 and TRBJ2-5): DARVTQTPRHKVTEMGQEVTMRCQPILGHNTVFWYRQTMMQGLELLAYFRNRAPLDDSGMPKDRFSAEMPDATLATLKIQPSEPRDSAVYFCASGFGTGPWETQYFGPGTRLLVL.